Listed below are T cell receptor beta chains from one sample, sequenced in a study of cytomegalovirus exposure and HLA in healthy donors. Assay: immunoSEQ multiplex PCR; the TCRdb copy retains only in-frame clones and omits some. The sample lists around 200,000 clones, 79% occurring once. Material for sequencing was PBMCs. All receptors come from a woman aged 25-40 years in good health and CMV-seropositive. Each CDR3 is given with its conserved first and last residue. The D gene is left open where the match is weak. Part of the rows lack a size; the others show once, few, many or a class for expanded clones.

>TRBV4-3|TRBD1|TRBJ1-2|.
CASSPVSGQGYGYTF
TGCGCCAGCAGCCCGGTTTCCGGACAGGGGTATGGCTACACCTTC
>TRBV30|.|TRBJ1-5|.
CAWSLQGDQPQHF
TGTGCCTGGAGTTTACAGGGTGATCAGCCCCAGCATTTT
>TRBV7-9|.|TRBJ1-2|once
CASSLDGSGGGGYGYTF
TGTGCCAGCAGCTTAGATGGGTCGGGCGGAGGAGGCTATGGCTACACCTTC
>TRBV5-6|.|TRBJ1-1|.
CASGPRVNTEAFF
TGTGCCAGCGGCCCGCGGGTGAACACTGAAGCTTTCTTT
>TRBV9|.|TRBJ1-3|.
CASSPQGSPGNTIYF
TGTGCCAGCAGCCCTCAGGGGTCCCCTGGAAACACCATATATTTT
>TRBV12-1|.|TRBJ1-2|few
CASSPGWRPPKGGYTF
TGTGCCAGCAGCCCCGGTTGGAGGCCCCCAAAGGGTGGCTACACCTTC
>TRBV18|.|TRBJ2-5|.
CASSFRRAGQETQYF
TGTGCCAGCTCTTTTCGGAGGGCCGGTCAAGAGACCCAGTACTTC
>TRBV13|.|TRBJ2-7|.
CASSLGQQFSYEQYF
TGTGCCAGCAGCTTAGGACAACAGTTCTCCTACGAGCAGTACTTC
>TRBV4-2|.|TRBJ2-5|.
CASSHGTSFGGTQYF
TGTGCCAGCAGCCACGGTACAAGTTTCGGGGGGACCCAGTACTTC
>TRBV5-1|.|TRBJ2-1|few
CASSPQLVSYNEQFF
TGCGCCAGCAGCCCCCAACTAGTATCCTACAATGAGCAGTTCTTC
>TRBV11-2|TRBD2|TRBJ2-1|once
CASSTRGLAGSSYNEQFF
TGTGCCAGCAGCACCCGTGGACTAGCGGGTAGCTCCTACAATGAGCAGTTCTTC
>TRBV4-2|TRBD2|TRBJ2-7|.
CASSQDGTAGGYEQYF
TGTGCCAGCAGCCAAGATGGGACGGCGGGGGGATACGAGCAGTACTTC
>TRBV11-2|.|TRBJ2-7|.
CASRTEGREQYF
TGTGCCAGCAGAACGGAGGGGAGGGAGCAGTACTTC
>TRBV2|.|TRBJ1-4|.
CASSKGGSKEKLFF
TGTGCCAGCAGCAAGGGGGGGTCTAAGGAAAAACTGTTTTTT
>TRBV5-5|TRBD1|TRBJ1-4|.
CASSLIGTGGEKLFF
TGTGCCAGCAGCTTGATAGGGACAGGTGGTGAAAAACTGTTTTTT
>TRBV11-2|.|TRBJ1-4|.
CASSRENEKLFF
TGTGCCAGCAGCCGGGAGAATGAAAAACTGTTTTTT
>TRBV11-2|.|TRBJ2-7|once
CASSLIGLGTRSYEQYF
TGTGCCAGCAGCCTAATCGGTCTTGGGACACGCTCCTACGAGCAGTACTTC
>TRBV7-2|.|TRBJ2-1|.
CASSQEPDNEQFF
TGTGCCAGCAGCCAAGAGCCTGACAATGAGCAGTTCTTC
>TRBV15|.|TRBJ1-3|.
CATSRDSGDTIYF
TGTGCCACCAGCAGAGACTCAGGCGACACCATATATTTT